These T cell receptor beta chains were read from a single sample in a study of blood T cells in healthy people across ages. TCRdb independently ran MiXCR on the 5' RACE reads; one entry per CDR3 protein. This repertoire shows 1.5 million to 2 million distinct CDR3 sequences, roughly a third found once; its top ten account for around 11%. Sequenced sample: blood. Receptor source: a woman aged 25-40 years in good health. The CDR3 runs from the conserved cysteine through the conserved F or W. The D gene is left open where the match is weak.

TRBV29-1,TRBJ1-5,TRBD1,CSYMDRVGQPQHF
TRBV6-2/TRBV6-3,TRBJ1-1,-,CASSTGGLNTEAFF
TRBV2,TRBJ2-7,TRBD1,CASRRTGSEQYF
TRBV30,-,-,CAWSVNSARQLKNIQYF
TRBV7-9,TRBJ2-7,-,CASSSQGRAGEQYF
TRBV15,TRBJ2-5,-,CATSESRVGETQYF
TRBV6-5,TRBJ2-7,-,CASSYSSEITYEQYF
TRBV3-1,TRBJ2-5,-,CASSQGALEETQYF
TRBV7-3,-,-,CASSLQVAGEQYF
TRBV20-1,TRBJ1-4,TRBD1,CSAPDRGGEKRFF
TRBV7-9,TRBJ1-5,-,CASSSLGYEQPQHF
TRBV20-1,TRBJ1-1,-,CSATDRNTEAFF
TRBV4-1,TRBJ2-7,TRBD1,CASSLTPDRTAPYEQYF
TRBV20-1,TRBJ2-3,-,CSASRGGGPDTQYF
TRBV10-3,TRBJ2-3,TRBD1,CATGQGKAQYF
TRBV19,TRBJ1-1,-,CASRDGRERTEAFF
TRBV2,TRBJ2-5,TRBD2,CASSGMRGGRETQYF
TRBV12-3/TRBV12-4,TRBJ2-7,-,CASSTGLCYEQYF
TRBV20-1,TRBJ1-5,TRBD1,CSTRVEQGYTQPQHF
TRBV20-1,TRBJ2-3,TRBD2,CSARDPLAGGRGVEQDTQYF
TRBV9,TRBJ2-1,-,CASSVEASEQFF
TRBV24-1,TRBJ2-3,-,CASQIRQARTDTQYF
TRBV7-9,TRBJ1-1,-,CASSLAATRVEAFF
TRBV7-8,TRBJ2-3,TRBD2,CASSTKGLAGERSPQYF
TRBV10-3,TRBJ2-6,TRBD1,CAISAGQGEGANVLTF
TRBV20-1,TRBJ1-2,-,CSARSAGTLNHGYTF
TRBV20-1,TRBJ2-7,TRBD2,CSARDPGGSTYEQYF
TRBV2,TRBJ2-7,-,CASSSLILGEQYF
TRBV7-9,TRBJ2-2,TRBD1,CASSHRGQKNAGELFF
TRBV20-1,TRBJ2-1,TRBD2,CSARSPEAGAYNEQFF
TRBV5-1,TRBJ2-2,-,CASRSGPGVPRELFF
TRBV5-6,TRBJ2-3,TRBD2,CASSRPFDGEGTDTQYF
TRBV29-1,TRBJ1-2,-,CSVAGGTYGYTF
TRBV29-1,TRBJ1-2,-,CSVESDWGSSYTF
TRBV29-1,TRBJ2-1,-,CSVESTAARGQFF
TRBV13,TRBJ1-1,-,CASSLYGGDVAFF
TRBV4-2,TRBJ2-5,TRBD2,CASSQEGLAGGKETQYF
TRBV29-1,TRBJ1-2,TRBD1,CSVDVARGVVGYTF
TRBV20-1,TRBJ2-3,-,CSAPRTGGTSGRTDTQYF
TRBV20-1,TRBJ2-1,TRBD2,CSARAWASGGEQFF
TRBV5-1,TRBJ2-5,-,CASSFPGETQYF
TRBV20-1,TRBJ2-1,-,CSAGDGGDRQFF
TRBV5-1,TRBJ2-5,-,CASNPGTGSQETQYF
TRBV28,TRBJ1-6,-,CASMPVGGWNSPLHF
TRBV27,TRBJ1-2,TRBD1,CASSSRSHRGLGYTF
TRBV3-1,TRBJ2-3,TRBD2,CASSPTPSSGDRHTDTQYF
TRBV7-9,TRBJ2-5,-,CASSFISQETQYF
TRBV29-1,TRBJ2-7,-,CSVEGRDSEYEQYF
TRBV28,TRBJ1-1,-,CASSKQENTEAFF
TRBV27,TRBJ1-2,TRBD1,CASSGAHRGDYGYTF
TRBV7-3,TRBJ2-5,-,CASSLTERETQYF
TRBV6-1,TRBJ2-2,-,CASRLASGELFF
TRBV4-1,TRBJ2-5,-,CASSQGDRREETQYF
TRBV5-1,TRBJ1-2,TRBD1,CASSLARGKNDGYTF
TRBV6-1,TRBJ1-1,-,CASSEAGQGNTEAFF
TRBV3-1,TRBJ2-7,TRBD1,CASSEAGTGAEQYF
TRBV6-8,TRBJ2-7,TRBD1,CASSFWDRHSYEQYF